The 16 T cell receptor beta chains below were found in one sample sequenced in a study of T-cell memory formation after mild COVID-19. TCRdb reprocessed the 5' RACE reads with MiXCR, giving one entry per CDR3 protein. There are about 320,000 distinct CDR3 sequences in the sample; around an eighth occur only once, and roughly 21% lies in the top ten. The sample taken for sequencing was PBMCs or a T cell subset sorted from them (not recorded which). The receptors stem from a man between 18 and 35 years old who had mild COVID-19 (a few samples of this study predate the infection). Cell type and time point are not known.

This clonotype has a handful of counts. The chain uses TRBV7-2 and TRBJ1-2; D remains unclear. The V gene lost 3 bases and the J gene lost 2 bases, with 7 bases spanning the gap. Germline loops: CDR1 SGHTA, CDR2 FQGNSA. This CDR3 contains 13 residues. CDR3 nucleotides: TGTGCCAGCAGCTTCGACGGAAACTATGGCTACACCTTC. Translated, it gives CASSFDGNYGYTF.

The chain has TRBV27 and TRBJ1-5; a possible D gene is TRBD1 (5 bases). The CDR3 spans 13 residues. Germline-derived CDR1 and CDR2 are MNHEY and SMNVEV (reference sequence). Trimming stripped 5 bases from V and 7 bases from J, with 12 bases between. The CDR3 here is CASSGTGPQPQHF. CDR3 sequence (DNA): TGTGCCAGCAGTGGGACGGGACCCCAGCCCCAGCATTTT.

The gene calls are TRBV27 and TRBJ1-1, with a tentative D call TRBD1 (5 bases). V lost 2 bases, J lost 3 bases, and 16 bases lay in between. CDR1 is MNHEY and CDR2 is SMNVEV in the germline V gene (reference sequence). The CDR3 sequence is 16 residues long. CDR3 amino acids: CASSLRGPPRDTEAFF. The CDR3 bases are TGTGCCAGCAGTTTAAGGGGACCGCCGCGGGACACTGAAGCTTTCTTT.

This clonotype has ten or more counts. V gene TRBV11-2 combines with J gene TRBJ2-1, with 7 bases matching TRBD1. Losses at the gene ends were 1 base for V and 3 bases for J; bases not matched to a gene: 0. The germline CDR1 and CDR2 sequences are SGHAT and FQNNGV. The CDR3 sequence is 14 residues long. CDR3 region: CASSLGDSYNEQFF. CDR3 coding DNA: TGTGCCAGCAGCTTAGGGGACAGCTACAATGAGCAGTTCTTC.

The genes are TRBV11-2 and TRBJ2-3; 16 bases match TRBD2. Germline CDR1 SGHAT, CDR2 FQNNGV. V gave up 1 base and J gave up 13 bases; unmatched junction bases: 8. CDR3 length equals 16 residues. The DNA of the CDR3 is TGTGCCAGCAGCTTAGTGGGACTAGCGGGGGGGCTCCCAGAGTATTTT. It is translated as CASSLVGLAGGLPEYF.

The chain couples TRBV25-1 to TRBJ1-1; D call uncertain. Germline CDR1 is MGHDK and CDR2 is SYGVNS. The V end lost 6 bases, the J end lost 4 bases, and 9 bases lay between the germline ends. The CDR3 totals 12 residues. CDR3 coding DNA: TGTGCCAGCAGGGGGTTTAGCACTGAAGCTTTCTTT. Encoded protein: CASRGFSTEAFF.

This clonotype was seen a handful of times. V usage is TRBV29-1 and J usage is TRBJ2-3; TRBD1 is a possible D gene (5 bases). Looked up from germline, CDR1 is SQVTM and CDR2 is ANQGSEA. The CDR3 length is 13 residues. The V gene lost 3 bases and the J gene lost 1 base, with 8 bases spanning the gap. The DNA of the CDR3 is TGCAGCGTTGAGGCCAGGGGCACAGATACGCAGTATTTT. It translates to CSVEARGTDTQYF.

The chain recombines TRBV12-3 or TRBV12-4 with TRBJ2-6; perhaps D is TRBD1 or TRBD2 (7 bases each). V was trimmed by 5 bases and J by 3 bases, leaving 17 bases between them. The CDR3 covers 17 residues. The CDR3 sequence: CASSPWGRGLGANVLTF. CDR3 nucleotide sequence: TGTGCCAGCAGTCCCTGGGGGAGGGGGCTTGGGGCCAACGTCCTGACTTTC.

The chain links TRBV6-2 or TRBV6-3 to TRBJ2-7, with TRBD2 matching 11 bases. The CDR3 runs to 15 residues. Trimming removed 4 bases from V and 4 bases from J; junction bases left unmatched: 6. The germline CDR1 and CDR2 sequences are MNHEY and SVGEGT. The DNA of the CDR3 is TGTGCCAGCAGTTCAGAGACTAGCGGGGTGTACGAGCAGTACTTC. Its translation: CASSSETSGVYEQYF.

This clonotype was picked up a small number of times. The chain combines TRBV7-2 with TRBJ2-3, with 7 nucleotides matching TRBD1. The CDR3 sequence is 15 residues long. Trimming took 5 bases from V and 5 from J; bases not matched to a gene: 10. Per germline, CDR1 SGHTA and CDR2 FQGNSA. CDR3 nucleotide sequence: TGTGCCAGCAGCCCCCAGACAGGGCCGGGAGATACGCAGTATTTT. It encodes CASSPQTGPGDTQYF.

The gene calls are TRBV11-2 and TRBJ2-2; D gene unclear. The CDR3 has 16 amino acids. The ends were cut back, 5 bases at V and 7 bases at J, with 20 bases in the middle. CDR1 is SGHAT and CDR2 is FQNNGV in the germline V gene. The CDR3 region is CASSPKDPRGGGELFF. CDR3 sequence (DNA): TGTGCCAGCAGCCCGAAGGACCCCCGCGGCGGCGGGGAGCTGTTTTTT. Based on the CDR3 plus reference TRBV11-2 and TRBJ2-2, the full variable domain is EAGVAQSPRYKIIEKRQSVAFWCNPISGHATLYWYQQILGQGPKLLIQFQNNGVVDDSQLPKDRFSAERLKGVDSTLKIQPAKLEDSAVYLCASSPKDPRGGGELFFGEGSRLTVL.

The count of this clonotype is one. V is TRBV4-3 and J is TRBJ2-7; D assignment may be TRBD1 or TRBD2 (7 bases each). This CDR3 contains 16 residues. V was pared by 3 bases and J by 4 bases, with 19 bases between. Germline CDR1 is LGHNA and CDR2 is YSLEER. CDR3 residues: CASSQISTGEGYEQYV. CDR3 bases: TGCGCCAGCAGCCAGATAAGCACAGGGGAGGGGTACGAGCAGTACGTC.

This clonotype has ten or more counts. This chain connects TRBV12-3 or TRBV12-4 to TRBJ2-3; 8 bases map to TRBD1. The V and J ends lost 6 bases and 4 bases, in that order; junction bases with no gene match: 12. The CDR3 is 16 amino acids. CDR3 in amino acids: CASRPGTGRGPDTQYF. The DNA for the CDR3 is TGTGCCAGCAGACCGGGGACAGGTCGTGGTCCAGATACGCAGTATTTT.

The V call is TRBV7-6, the J call TRBJ2-1; possible D gene TRBD1, 5 bases. The CDR3 extends over 16 amino acids. The germline V gene encodes CDR1 SGHVS and CDR2 FNYEAQ. Trimming shortened V by 5 bases and J by 0 bases, and 14 bases separated the two germline ends. CDR3 in amino acids: CASSPEGDSSYNEQFF. The CDR3 DNA is TGTGCCAGCAGCCCCGAAGGGGATAGCTCCTACAATGAGCAGTTCTTC. The full variable domain, its missing parts supplied by reference TRBV7-6 and TRBJ2-1, is GAGVSQSPRYKVTKRGQDVALRCDPISGHVSLYWYRQALGQGPEFLTYFNYEAQQDKSGLPNDRFSAERPEGSISTLTIQRTEQRDSAMYRCASSPEGDSSYNEQFFGPGTRLTVL.

This clonotype was recorded a few times. This rearrangement joins TRBV6-5 to TRBJ2-3; D may be TRBD1 or TRBD2 (5 bases each). The germline CDR1 and CDR2 sequences are MNHEY and SVGAGI. Trimming removed 8 bases from V and 1 base from J, with 10 bases in between. There are 13 residues in the CDR3. The CDR3 coding sequence is TGTGCCAGCTGGACGGGGCGCACAGATACGCAGTATTTT. Amino acid sequence: CASWTGRTDTQYF.

This clonotype was picked up a small number of times. The rearrangement joins TRBV9 to TRBJ2-1, with D possibly matching TRBD1 (7 bases). Germline CDR1 reads SGDLS; CDR2 reads YYNGEE. The CDR3 consists of 15 residues. With 0 bases removed from V and 4 bases from J, the gap between germline ends came to 11 bases. For the CDR3, the DNA is TGTGCCAGCAGCGTAGCAGGGGGACTTTACAATGAGCAGTTCTTC. Translating gives CASSVAGGLYNEQFF.